The sequence of this TCR beta chain was determined in a study of T cell clones after liver transplantation. Study background: Draws occurred before transplant, before withdrawal, and after complete or failed withdrawal. Regarding the study as a whole: Donor-reactive sequences fell more than third party-reactive ones, suggesting partial deletion.

This clone was seen just once. Its matching antigen is unknown. Looked up from germline, CDR1 is SGHNT and CDR2 is YYREEE (reference sequence). The CDR3 extends over 12 amino acids. The V end was cut by 4 bases, the J end by 4 bases, with 9 bases between. The assay was immunoSEQ multiplex PCR, and TCRdb's table has in-frame clones only and misses some. The sample lists about 21,000 clones; about 93% were seen once. Sample: CD8+ T cells from blood, taken around 27 months after liver transplant. The chain couples TRBV5-4 to TRBJ2-7; a possible D gene is TRBD2 (6 bases). The sequence was obtained from a human patient who received a liver transplant. Some T cells may be transferred from the graft donor. CDR3: CASSGSGYEQYF. The CDR3 coding sequence is TGTGCCAGCAGCGGGAGCGGGTACGAGCAGTACTTC.